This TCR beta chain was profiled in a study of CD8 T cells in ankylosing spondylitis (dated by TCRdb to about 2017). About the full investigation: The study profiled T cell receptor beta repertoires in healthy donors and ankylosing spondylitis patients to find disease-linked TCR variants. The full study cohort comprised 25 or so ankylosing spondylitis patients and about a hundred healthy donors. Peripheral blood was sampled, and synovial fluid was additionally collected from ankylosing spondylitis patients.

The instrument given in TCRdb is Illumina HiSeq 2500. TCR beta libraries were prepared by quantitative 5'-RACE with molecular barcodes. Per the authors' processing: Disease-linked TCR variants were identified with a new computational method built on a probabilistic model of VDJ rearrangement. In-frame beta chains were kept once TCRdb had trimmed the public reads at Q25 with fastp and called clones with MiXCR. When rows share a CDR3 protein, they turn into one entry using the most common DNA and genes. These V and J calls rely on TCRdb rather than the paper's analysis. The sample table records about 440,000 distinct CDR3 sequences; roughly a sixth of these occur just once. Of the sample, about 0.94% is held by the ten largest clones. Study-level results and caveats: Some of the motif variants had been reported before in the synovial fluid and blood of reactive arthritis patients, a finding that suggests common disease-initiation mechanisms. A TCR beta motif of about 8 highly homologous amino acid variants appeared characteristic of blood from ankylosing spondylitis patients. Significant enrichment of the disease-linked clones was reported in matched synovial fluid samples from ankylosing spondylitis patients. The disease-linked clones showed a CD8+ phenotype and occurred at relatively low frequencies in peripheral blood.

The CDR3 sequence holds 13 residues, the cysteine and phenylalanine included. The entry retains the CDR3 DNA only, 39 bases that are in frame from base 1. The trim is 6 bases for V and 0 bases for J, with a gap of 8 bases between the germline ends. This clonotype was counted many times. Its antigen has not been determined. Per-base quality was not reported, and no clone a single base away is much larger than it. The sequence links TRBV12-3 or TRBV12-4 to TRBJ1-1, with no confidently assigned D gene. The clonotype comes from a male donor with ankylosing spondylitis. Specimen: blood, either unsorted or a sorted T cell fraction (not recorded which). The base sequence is TGTGCCAGCAGCCAATTCGTGAACACTGAAGCTTTCTTT. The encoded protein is CASSQFVNTEAFF.